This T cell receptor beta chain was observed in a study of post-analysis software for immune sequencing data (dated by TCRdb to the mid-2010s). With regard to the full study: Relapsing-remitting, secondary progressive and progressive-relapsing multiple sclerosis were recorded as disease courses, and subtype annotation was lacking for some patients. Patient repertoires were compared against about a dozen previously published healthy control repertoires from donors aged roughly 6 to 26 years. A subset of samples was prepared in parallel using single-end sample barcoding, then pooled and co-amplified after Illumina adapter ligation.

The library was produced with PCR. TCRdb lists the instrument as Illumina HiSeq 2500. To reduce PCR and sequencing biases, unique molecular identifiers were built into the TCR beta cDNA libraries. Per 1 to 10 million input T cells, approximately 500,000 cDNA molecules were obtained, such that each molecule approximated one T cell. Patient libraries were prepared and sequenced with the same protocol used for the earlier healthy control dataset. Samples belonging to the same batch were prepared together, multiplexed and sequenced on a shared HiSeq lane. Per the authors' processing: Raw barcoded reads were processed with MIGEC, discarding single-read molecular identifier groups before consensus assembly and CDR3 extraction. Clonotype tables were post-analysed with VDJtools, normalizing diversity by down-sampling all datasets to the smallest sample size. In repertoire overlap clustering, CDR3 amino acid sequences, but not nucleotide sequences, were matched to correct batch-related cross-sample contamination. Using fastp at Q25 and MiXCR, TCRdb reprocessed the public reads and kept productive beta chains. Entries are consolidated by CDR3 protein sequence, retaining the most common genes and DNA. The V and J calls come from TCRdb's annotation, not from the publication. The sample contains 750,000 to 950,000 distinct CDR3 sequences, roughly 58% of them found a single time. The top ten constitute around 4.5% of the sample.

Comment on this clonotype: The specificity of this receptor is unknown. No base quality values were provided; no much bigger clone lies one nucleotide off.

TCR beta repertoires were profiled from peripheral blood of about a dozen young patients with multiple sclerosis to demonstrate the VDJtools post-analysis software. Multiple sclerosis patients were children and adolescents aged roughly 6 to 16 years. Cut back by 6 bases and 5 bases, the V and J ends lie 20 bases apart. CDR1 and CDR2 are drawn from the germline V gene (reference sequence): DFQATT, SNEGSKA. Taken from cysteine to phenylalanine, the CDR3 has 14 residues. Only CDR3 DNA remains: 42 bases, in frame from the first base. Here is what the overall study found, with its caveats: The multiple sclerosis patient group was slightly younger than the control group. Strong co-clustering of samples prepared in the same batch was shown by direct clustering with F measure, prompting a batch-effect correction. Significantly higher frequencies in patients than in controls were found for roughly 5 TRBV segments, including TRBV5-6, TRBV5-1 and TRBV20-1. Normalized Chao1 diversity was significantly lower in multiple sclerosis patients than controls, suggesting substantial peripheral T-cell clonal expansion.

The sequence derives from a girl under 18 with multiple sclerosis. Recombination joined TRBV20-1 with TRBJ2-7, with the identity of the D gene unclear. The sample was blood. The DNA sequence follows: TGCAGTGCCAATAGAGAGGCCGTTTTGGACGAGCAGTACTTC. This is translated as CSANREAVLDEQYF.